These 27 T cell receptor beta chains were all obtained from the same sample, sequenced in a study of blood T cell repertoires in COVID-19. Sequenced by immunoSEQ multiplex PCR; TCRdb stores in-frame clones only, minus some. Among fewer than 450,000 clones, roughly 88% were seen once, and the ten largest hold 0.55% to 0.75%. Sample: PBMCs or T cells enriched from blood (not recorded which). The receptors here all came from a man younger than 35 who had recovered from COVID-19.

The chain joins TRBV18 to TRBJ2-1; 7 nucleotides align to TRBD2. V gave up 1 base and J gave up 4 bases; unmatched junction bases: 4. This CDR3 has 15 residues. The germline V gene encodes CDR1 KGHSH and CDR2 LQKENI. The CDR3 DNA is TGTGCCAGCTCACCACTTAGCGGGCCTTACAATGAGCAGTTCTTC. As protein: CASSPLSGPYNEQFF. Drawing the rest from reference TRBV18 and TRBJ2-1, the complete variable domain is NAGVMQNPRHLVRRRGQEARLRCSPMKGHSHVYWYRQLPEEGLKFMVYLQKENIIDESGMPKERFSAEFPKEGPSILRIQQVVRGDSAAYFCASSPLSGPYNEQFFGPGTRLTVL.

The rearrangement uses TRBV20-1 and TRBJ2-1; 8 nucleotides align to TRBD2. J gave up 3 bases and V 3 bases, and 4 bases lay outside the gene matches. Per germline, CDR1 DFQATT and CDR2 SNEGSKA (reference sequence). CDR3 length: 14 residues. The CDR3 protein is CSASKRESYNEQFF. The CDR3 DNA is TGCAGTGCTAGTAAGCGGGAGAGCTACAATGAGCAGTTCTTC.

The chain joins TRBV12-3 or TRBV12-4 to TRBJ1-2, with D unresolved. The CDR3 runs 12 residues. V shed 6 bases and J shed 10 bases, with 15 bases lying between them. The CDR3, as DNA: TGTGCCAGCAGCCCCTCCCTACTGCACTACACCTTC. This gives the protein CASSPSLLHYTF.

Worth noting for this clone: The sample has other DNA sequences that encode this CDR3 too. The V call is TRBV5-1, the J call TRBJ1-3, with D perhaps matching TRBD1 (5 bases). This CDR3 region has 15 residues. CDR1 and CDR2 from the germline V gene are SGHRS and YFSETQ. V lost 0 bases, J lost 0 bases, and 7 bases lay in between. CDR3 nucleotide sequence: TGCGCCAGCAGCTTGGAGCAGGGCTCTGGAAACACCATATATTTT. Amino acids: CASSLEQGSGNTIYF.

The CDR3 reads CASSLGRTSYEQYF. Here the CDR3 DNA reads TGCGCCAGCAGCTTGGGGAGAACCTCCTACGAGCAGTACTTC. The rearrangement joins TRBV5-1 to TRBJ2-7; D not certain. The CDR3 spans 14 residues. CDR1 and CDR2 (germline): SGHRS, YFSETQ. Trimming stripped 0 bases from V and 0 bases from J, with 7 bases between.

The CDR3 sequence is CASSQIAGGTGELFF. CDR3 DNA: TGTGCCAGCAGCCAGATAGCGGGTGGCACCGGGGAGCTGTTTTTT. This rearrangement joins TRBV4-2 to TRBJ2-2, with 7 bases lining up with TRBD2. The germline CDR1 and CDR2 sequences are LGHNA and YNFKEQ. V lost 3 bases to trimming and J lost 4 bases; unmatched junction nucleotides: 5. There are 15 residues in the CDR3.

The chain couples TRBV19 to TRBJ1-5, with 9 nucleotides matching TRBD1. V shed 7 bases and J 0 bases; nucleotides not matched to a gene: 4. In germline, CDR1 is LNHDA, CDR2 SQIVND (reference sequence). CDR3 length: 15 residues. CDR3 loop: CASNLDRGSNQPQHF. The CDR3 bases are TGTGCCAGTAACTTGGACAGGGGTAGCAATCAGCCCCAGCATTTT. The whole variable domain, remainder taken from reference TRBV19 and TRBJ1-5, is DGGITQSPKYLFRKEGQNVTLSCEQNLNHDAMYWYRQDPGQGLRLIYYSQIVNDFQKGDIAEGYSVSREKKESFPLTVTSAQKNPTAFYLCASNLDRGSNQPQHFGDGTRLSIL.

The J gene is TRBJ2-5, the V gene TRBV19, with TRBD2 identical over 10 bases. CDR3 size: 13 residues. V lost 6 bases to trimming and J lost 4 bases; unmatched junction nucleotides: 2. Germline lookup yields CDR1 LNHDA and CDR2 SQIVND (reference sequence). CDR3 loop: CASSLAGAETQYF. In nucleotides, the CDR3 is TGTGCCAGTAGCCTAGCGGGAGCAGAGACCCAGTACTTC.

The chain employs TRBV19 and TRBJ2-5, with 8 bases fitting TRBD1. The V segment lost 10 bases and the J segment 1 base; nucleotides outside the gene matches: 5. From germline, CDR1 is LNHDA and CDR2 SQIVND (reference sequence). This CDR3 spans 13 amino acids. The CDR3 DNA sequence: TGTGCCACCTCCGGGACAGGCCAAGAGACCCAGTACTTC. Its protein product is CATSGTGQETQYF.

This chain links TRBV5-6 with TRBJ1-4, with 11 bases lining up with TRBD1. Trimming took 4 bases from V and 2 from J; bases not matched to a gene: 4. The CDR3 loop spans 16 amino acids. CDR1 SGHDT and CDR2 YYEEEE come from the germline V gene. The CDR3 DNA reads as TGTGCCAGCAGCAAGGACAGGGGGCACACTAATGAAAAACTGTTTTTT. Residues: CASSKDRGHTNEKLFF.

The J gene is TRBJ2-2, the V gene TRBV4-1; 10 bases are a match to TRBD2. The V and J ends lost 0 bases and 2 bases, in that order; junction bases with no gene match: 9. Germline values: CDR1 MGHRA, CDR2 YSYEKL. The CDR3 sequence is 19 residues long. The CDR3 sequence: CASSQDLSRTSGNTGELFF. In DNA form, the CDR3 reads TGCGCCAGCAGCCAAGACTTAAGCAGGACTAGCGGAAACACCGGGGAGCTGTTTTTT.

This rearrangement joins TRBV19 to TRBJ1-5, with D possibly matching TRBD1 (5 bases). The V gene's germline CDR1 is LNHDA and CDR2 SQIVND (reference sequence). V was shortened by 8 bases and J by 7 bases, with 21 bases between the two germline ends. The CDR3 covers 15 residues. The CDR3 region is CASHPRGGLWQPQHF. The CDR3 DNA sequence: TGTGCCAGTCACCCCCGTGGGGGACTTTGGCAGCCCCAGCATTTT.

The chain uses TRBV29-1 and TRBJ1-2; D is perhaps TRBD1 (5 bases). Germline V gene lookup returns CDR1 SQVTM and CDR2 ANQGSEA. The CDR3 is 15 amino acids. Deletions cut 4 bases from V and 2 bases from J, with 17 bases between. CDR3 region: CSVGPLGHSNYGYTF. CDR3 DNA sequence: TGCAGCGTTGGCCCCCTCGGACACTCCAACTATGGCTACACCTTC. The variable domain in full, with the rest retrieved from reference TRBV29-1 and TRBJ1-2, is SAVISQKPSRDICQRGTSLTIQCQVDSQVTMMFWYRQQPGQSLTLIATANQGSEATYESGFVIDKFPISRPNLTFSTLTVSNMSPEDSSIYLCSVGPLGHSNYGYTFGSGTRLTVV.

The CDR3 DNA reads as TGTGCCAGCAGCTGGAACAGGGGCGTTTACACTGAAGCTTTCTTT. It encodes CASSWNRGVYTEAFF. V gene TRBV5-5 combines with J gene TRBJ1-1; 7 nucleotides line up with TRBD1. V lost 3 bases to trimming and J lost 3 bases; unmatched junction nucleotides: 8. CDR3 size: 15 residues. CDR1 and CDR2 from the germline V gene are SGHKS and YYEKEE (reference sequence).

In this sample, this clone turned up once. The chain carries TRBV28 and TRBJ2-2, with D maybe TRBD2 (6 bases). In germline, CDR1 is MDHEN, CDR2 SYDVKM. The V gene lost 6 bases and the J gene lost 5 bases, with 16 bases spanning the gap. CDR3 length: 15 residues. CDR3 DNA: TGTGCCAGCAGCCTCCTTCCGGAGGGGACCGGGGAGCTGTTTTTT. Translated, it gives CASSLLPEGTGELFF.

This clone is a singleton in its sample. This chain uses TRBV28 with TRBJ2-7, with D possibly TRBD2 on 6 matching bases. The CDR3 is 11 amino acids. Germline V gene lookup returns CDR1 MDHEN and CDR2 SYDVKM. Trimming took 8 bases from V and 7 from J, leaving 12 bases between them. Here the CDR3 reads CASGGSREQYF. The CDR3, as DNA: TGTGCCAGCGGGGGGAGTAGGGAGCAGTACTTC.

This chain links TRBV10-3 with TRBJ2-1; weak D call: TRBD1 (5 bases). The V gene's germline CDR1 is ENHRY and CDR2 SYGVKD. CDR3 length equals 11 residues. V was trimmed by 6 bases and J by 7 bases, leaving 7 bases between them. CDR3 sequence (DNA): TGTGCCATCAGGACAGTAAATGAGCAGTTCTTC. Its protein is CAIRTVNEQFF.

This clone was detected only once. The same CDR3 is also encoded by other DNA sequences in this sample. The chain combines TRBV18 with TRBJ2-7; a possible D gene is TRBD2 (6 bases). V lost 3 bases and J 4 bases, leaving 7 bases between the germline ends. This CDR3 has 12 amino acids. From germline, CDR1 is KGHSH and CDR2 LQKENI. Written as DNA, the CDR3 is TGTGCCAGCTCACCGGGGGGATACGAGCAGTACTTC. This translates into CASSPGGYEQYF.

The chain employs TRBV19 and TRBJ1-2, with D possibly being TRBD1 (5 bases). CDR1 LNHDA and CDR2 SQIVND come from the germline V gene (reference sequence). This CDR3 is 13 amino acids long. V was pared by 6 bases and J by 7 bases, with 15 bases between. The CDR3 DNA sequence: TGTGCCAGTAGCGGCAGGGTATCAGTTGGCTACACCTTC. This sequence encodes CASSGRVSVGYTF.

V is TRBV7-9 and J is TRBJ1-2; D ambiguous. The germline V gene encodes CDR1 SEHNR and CDR2 FQNEAQ (reference sequence). This CDR3 has 15 residues. Deletions cut 5 bases from V and 3 bases from J, with 16 bases between. DNA for the CDR3: TGTGCCAGCAGCGCCTCCTATAGTGTTCACTATGGCTACACCTTC. The encoded protein is CASSASYSVHYGYTF.

The J gene is TRBJ1-1, the V gene TRBV27; a weak D match, TRBD1 (5 bases). Germline loops: CDR1 MNHEY, CDR2 SMNVEV (reference sequence). The CDR3 runs to 12 residues. V was clipped by 6 bases and J by 5 bases, with 10 bases between them. CDR3 protein: CASRVGGTEAFF. CDR3 in DNA: TGTGCCAGCAGGGTCGGGGGGACTGAAGCTTTCTTT.

V and J are TRBV5-1 and TRBJ2-3; D is uncertain. The CDR3 consists of 14 residues. Germline V gives CDR1 SGHRS, CDR2 YFSETQ. V lost 1 base, J lost 2 bases, and 8 bases lay in between. The CDR3 DNA is TGCGCCAGCAGCTTGATGCAGGACACAGATACGCAGTATTTT. It specifies CASSLMQDTDTQYF.

The chain couples TRBV11-2 to TRBJ1-2; D gene uncertain. Germline assignment: CDR1 SGHAT and CDR2 FQNNGV. The CDR3 length is 15 residues. The V end was cut by 1 base, the J end by 4 bases, with 13 bases between. The CDR3 bases are TGTGCCAGCAGCTTAGGGATAGGGAGTAGCTATGGCTACACCTTC. Translation: CASSLGIGSSYGYTF.

The chain combines TRBV2 with TRBJ1-5, with a tentative D call TRBD1 (5 bases). The CDR3 length is 9 residues. Germline loops: CDR1 SNHLY, CDR2 FYNNEI. The V and J ends lost 6 bases and 15 bases respectively, with 9 bases between them. CDR3 coding DNA: TGTGCCAGCAGGGGGACTTCGCATTTT. This codes for CASRGTSHF. Drawing the rest from reference TRBV2 and TRBJ1-5, the complete variable domain is EPEVTQTPSHQVTQMGQEVILRCVPISNHLYFYWYRQILGQKVEFLVSFYNNEISEKSEIFDDQFSVERPDGSNFTLKIRSTKLEDSAMYFCASRGTSHFGDGTRLSIL.

V gene TRBV5-4 combines with J gene TRBJ1-2; 7 nucleotides agree with TRBD1. V shed 3 bases and J 4 bases; nucleotides not matched to a gene: 3. Germline CDR1 SGHNT, CDR2 YYREEE (reference sequence). This CDR3 spans 13 amino acids. The CDR3 DNA is TGTGCCAGCAGCTCACAGGGGAGCTATGGCTACACCTTC. It encodes CASSSQGSYGYTF.

The chain combines TRBV2 with TRBJ2-7; 13 bases map to TRBD2. The germline V gene encodes CDR1 SNHLY and CDR2 FYNNEI. V shed 4 bases, J shed 6 bases, and the junction held 6 bases outside the gene matches. The CDR3 spans 15 residues. The CDR3 bases are TGTGCCAGCAGTGTCCTACTAGCGGGAGGGGGCGAGCAGTACTTC. It specifies CASSVLLAGGGEQYF.

The chain combines TRBV6-6 with TRBJ1-4, with 8 bases matching TRBD1. Germline lookup yields CDR1 MNHNY and CDR2 SVGAGI (reference sequence). The CDR3 has 15 amino acids. V lost 6 bases and J lost 3; bases outside the gene matches: 6. Here the CDR3 DNA reads TGTGCCAGCAGCCAGGACAGGGAATCTAATGAAAAACTGTTTTTT. Its translation: CASSQDRESNEKLFF.